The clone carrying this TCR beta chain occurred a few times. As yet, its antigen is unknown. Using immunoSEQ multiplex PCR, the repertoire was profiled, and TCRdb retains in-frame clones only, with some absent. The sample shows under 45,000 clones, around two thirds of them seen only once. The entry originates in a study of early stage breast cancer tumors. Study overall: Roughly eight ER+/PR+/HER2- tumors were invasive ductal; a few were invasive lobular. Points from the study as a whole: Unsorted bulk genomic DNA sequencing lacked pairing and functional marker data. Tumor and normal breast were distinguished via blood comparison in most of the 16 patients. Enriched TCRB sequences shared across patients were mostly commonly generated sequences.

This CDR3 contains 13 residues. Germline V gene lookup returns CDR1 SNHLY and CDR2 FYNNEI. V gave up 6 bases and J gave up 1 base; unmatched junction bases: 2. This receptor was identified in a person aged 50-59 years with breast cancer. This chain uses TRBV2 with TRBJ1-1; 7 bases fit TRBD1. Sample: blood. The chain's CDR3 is CASRGDRNTEAFF. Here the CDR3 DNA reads TGTGCCAGCAGGGGGGACAGGAACACTGAAGCTTTCTTT.